A single sample is the source of the 28 T cell receptor beta chains below, sequenced in a study of vaccination and CD4 T cells after COVID-19. These receptors have no identified antigens. Treatment meaning: roughly 10-day PBMC culture with coronavirus spike peptide pools or control peptides (ViraFEST assay). CD4+ T cells that had been cultured provided DNA sequenced with the Oncomine TCR Beta short-read assay. TCRdb analysed the PCR reads with MiXCR anew, one entry per CDR3 protein. The table lists around 13,000 distinct CDR3 sequences, about 21% of them singletons. Input material: cultured CD4+ T cells from blood. These receptors all come from a human donor with COVID-19.

This clonotype came up a few times. The J gene is TRBJ2-5, the V gene TRBV4-2; 10 bases are shared with TRBD1. The CDR3 sequence is 19 residues long. Germline lookup yields CDR1 LGHNA and CDR2 YNFKEQ. J was trimmed by 4 bases and V by 0 bases; bases with no gene match: 14. The CDR3 sequence is CASSQDPLVGTGEGETQYF. CDR3 nucleotides: TGTGCCAGCAGCCAAGACCCGCTAGTTGGGACAGGGGAAGGAGAGACCCAGTACTTC.

This clonotype was recorded a few times. The chain uses TRBV7-9 and TRBJ2-3; no clear D. This CDR3 is built from 13 residues. CDR1 is SEHNR and CDR2 is FQNEAQ in the germline V gene (reference sequence). Trimming took off 5 bases at V and 4 bases at J, with 10 bases between the two ends. CDR3 sequence (DNA): TGTGCCAGCAGCCCTAGGACGGCAGATACGCAGTATTTT. Its translation is CASSPRTADTQYF.

This clonotype was seen more than once but under ten times. CDR3 residues: CASSVPPWNTEAFF. DNA of the CDR3: TGTGCCAGCAGCGTCCCCCCCTGGAACACTGAAGCTTTCTTT. This rearrangement joins TRBV11-2 to TRBJ1-1; D is unclear. This CDR3 has 14 residues. V was clipped by 5 bases and J by 1 base, with 11 bases between them. CDR1 and CDR2 (germline): SGHAT, FQNNGV.

This clonotype was detected only a few times. J is TRBJ2-7 and V is TRBV10-2, with TRBD1 matching 7 bases. The CDR3 length is 11 residues. V lost 4 bases and J lost 9; bases outside the gene matches: 3. Germline V gene sequence: CDR1 WSHSY, CDR2 SAAADI. The CDR3 DNA reads as TGCGCCAGCAGTGGGGGACAGTCGCAGTACTTC. Its translation: CASSGGQSQYF.

This clonotype was counted a few times. V is TRBV30 and J is TRBJ1-2, with D unresolved. Trimming removed 0 bases from V and 1 base from J, with 15 bases in between. The CDR3 sequence is 16 residues long. The germline gives CDR1 GTSNPN, CDR2 SVGIG (reference sequence). DNA of the CDR3: TGTGCCTGGAGTGTACTACGGCAGACCTATAACTATGGCTACACCTTC. It yields the protein CAWSVLRQTYNYGYTF. The full variable domain, rest sourced from reference TRBV30 and TRBJ1-2, is SQTIHQWPATLVQPVGSPLSLECTVEGTSNPNLYWYRQAAGRGLQLLFYSVGIGQISSEVPQNLSASRPQDRQFILSSKKLLLSDSGFYLCAWSVLRQTYNYGYTFGSGTRLTVV.

This chain connects TRBV5-6 to TRBJ1-5; 9 bases fit TRBD1. Unmatched junction bases numbered 6, after V lost 4 bases and J lost 4 bases. This CDR3 contains 15 residues. Germline CDR1 reads SGHDT; CDR2 reads YYEEEE. This CDR3 reads CASSEGTGRNQPQHF. DNA for the CDR3: TGTGCCAGCAGCGAGGGGACAGGGCGGAATCAGCCCCAGCATTTT.

This clonotype showed up just a few times. The V gene is TRBV27, the J gene TRBJ2-2; weak D call: TRBD1 (7 bases). Germline loops: CDR1 MNHEY, CDR2 SMNVEV (reference sequence). The CDR3 runs 14 residues. V lost 4 bases, J lost 7 bases, and 13 bases lay in between. The CDR3 region is CASSWLRGDGELFF. CDR3 in DNA: TGTGCCAGCAGTTGGCTCAGGGGGGACGGGGAGCTGTTTTTT.

The chain links TRBV7-3 to TRBJ1-1; a weak D match, TRBD1 (5 bases). Germline CDR1 is SGHTA and CDR2 is FQGTGA. V lost 4 bases and J 5 bases, leaving 11 bases between the germline ends. CDR3 length: 13 residues. DNA for the CDR3: TGTGCCAGCAGCTCCCGCGAGGGGACTGAAGCTTTCTTT. Translating it yields CASSSREGTEAFF.

This clonotype was observed a single time. CDR3 nucleotide sequence: TGTGCCAGCAGCTTGGGCGGCAGGGAGTTCACCGGGGAGCTGTTTTTT. The encoded protein is CASSLGGREFTGELFF. The V gene is TRBV5-5, the J gene TRBJ2-2; D assignment may be TRBD1 or TRBD2 (5 bases each). Per the germline V gene, CDR1 is SGHKS and CDR2 is YYEKEE (reference sequence). The CDR3 runs 16 residues. V dropped 0 bases and J dropped 4 bases, with 13 bases sitting between them.

In its sample, this clonotype was seen once. The rearrangement joins TRBV5-1 to TRBJ2-7; 7 bases agree with TRBD2. The germline V gene has CDR1 SGHRS and CDR2 YFSETQ. The length of the CDR3 is 12 residues. V gave up 7 bases and J gave up 3 bases; unmatched junction bases: 4. This chain's CDR3 is CASGKRDYEQYF. The CDR3 DNA sequence: TGCGCCAGCGGAAAGCGGGACTACGAGCAGTACTTC.

This clonotype occurred a few times. The V and J genes are TRBV7-2 and TRBJ2-4; 15 bases are shared with TRBD2. Trimming at V came to 2 bases and at J to 3 bases, leaving 8 bases not matched to a gene. Germline values: CDR1 SGHTA, CDR2 FQGNSA. The CDR3 runs 19 residues. The CDR3: CASSLKGLAGGVGKNIQYF. For the CDR3, the DNA is TGTGCCAGCAGCTTAAAGGGACTAGCGGGGGGAGTGGGCAAAAACATTCAGTACTTC.

The J gene is TRBJ2-3, the V gene TRBV20-1; D possibly matches TRBD1 or TRBD2 (5 bases each). Germline V CDR1 and CDR2: DFQATT, SNEGSKA (reference sequence). Between the trimmed V and J ends, which lost 0 bases and 1 base, there was a span of 26 bases. This CDR3 is 20 amino acids long. CDR3 coding DNA: TGCAGTGCTAGAGATTTTGCGCAGATTGGGGGATATCCCCGCACAGATACGCAGTATTTT. Translation gives CSARDFAQIGGYPRTDTQYF.

This clonotype is medium-sized. The rearrangement joins TRBV20-1 to TRBJ2-3; 9 nucleotides agree with TRBD2. The CDR3 is made up of 15 amino acids. CDR1 and CDR2 (germline): DFQATT, SNEGSKA (reference sequence). V dropped 3 bases and J dropped 4; count of bases not matched to a gene: 8. The CDR3 region is CSASVRGGGADTQYF. DNA for the CDR3: TGCAGTGCTAGCGTTCGGGGCGGGGGGGCAGATACGCAGTATTTT.

V is TRBV18 and J is TRBJ2-3, with 7 bases that match TRBD1. CDR1 and CDR2 (germline): KGHSH, LQKENI. The CDR3 is 15 amino acids. After removal of 4 bases from V and 3 bases from J, the junction contained 7 bases not matched to a gene. The CDR3 DNA reads as TGTGCCAGCTCACTCAGTCAACAGGGGACAGATACGCAGTATTTT. Translation: CASSLSQQGTDTQYF.

V is TRBV11-1 and J is TRBJ1-2; D uncertain. CDR3 length: 11 amino acids. Per the germline V gene, CDR1 is SGHAT and CDR2 is FQDESV (reference sequence). V gave up 8 bases and J gave up 3 bases, with 7 bases separating them. CDR3 DNA sequence: TGTGCCAGCCAAGGCTACTATGGCTACACCTTC. Its translation is CASQGYYGYTF.

This chain links TRBV7-2 with TRBJ1-1; the D gene is possibly TRBD1 (6 bases). The CDR3 spans 14 residues. Trimming removed 8 bases from V and 6 bases from J, with 19 bases in between. Germline CDR1 reads SGHTA; CDR2 reads FQGNSA. The CDR3 DNA is TGTGCCAGCTCAGACGGGGGGGGCGTCGCTGAAGCTTTCTTT. It specifies CASSDGGGVAEAFF.

This chain links TRBV19 with TRBJ1-6; D not resolved. Germline CDR1 LNHDA, CDR2 SQIVND (reference sequence). V was trimmed by 5 bases and J by 4 bases, leaving 12 bases between them. The CDR3 has 15 residues. CDR3 DNA: TGTGCCAGTAGTCCCGGAGGTGGTTATAATTCACCCCTCCACTTT. Amino acid sequence: CASSPGGGYNSPLHF.

CDR3 sequence reads: CASRRRTASETGELFF. In nucleotides, the CDR3 is TGTGCCAGCAGACGTCGGACTGCTTCGGAGACCGGGGAGCTGTTTTTT. The chain has TRBV7-9 and TRBJ2-2, with D possibly matching TRBD2 (5 bases). Germline V gene data show CDR1 as SEHNR and CDR2 as FQNEAQ (reference sequence). The CDR3 is made up of 16 amino acids. With 6 bases removed from V and 5 bases from J, the gap between germline ends came to 19 bases. Variable domain in full (rest from reference TRBV7-9 and TRBJ2-2): DTGVSQNPRHKITKRGQNVTFRCDPISEHNRLYWYRQTLGQGPEFLTYFQNEAQLEKSRLLSDRFSAERPKGSFSTLEIQRTEQGDSAMYLCASRRRTASETGELFFGEGSRLTVL.

The chain joins TRBV10-3 to TRBJ2-5, with D unresolved. The CDR3 is made up of 13 amino acids. The germline V gene encodes CDR1 ENHRY and CDR2 SYGVKD. Trimming removed 6 bases from V and 2 bases from J, with 10 bases in between. CDR3 loop: CAIRSVIQETQYF. Here the CDR3 DNA reads TGTGCCATCAGATCGGTGATACAAGAGACCCAGTACTTC.

V and J are TRBV5-1 and TRBJ1-2, with D unresolved. The germline V gene encodes CDR1 SGHRS and CDR2 YFSETQ. The CDR3 is made up of 12 amino acids. V lost 0 bases, J lost 10 bases, and 10 bases lay in between. CDR3 loop: CASSLDSTVYTF. CDR3 DNA sequence: TGCGCCAGCAGCTTGGACAGTACCGTCTACACCTTC.

The rearrangement joins TRBV2 to TRBJ1-4, with 7 positions matching TRBD1. Germline CDR1 reads SNHLY; CDR2 reads FYNNEI. V gave up 6 bases and J gave up 8 bases; unmatched junction bases: 12. The CDR3 is 15 residues long. The CDR3 protein is CASSKLQGSMEKLFF. CDR3 DNA: TGTGCCAGCAGCAAACTACAGGGGAGTATGGAAAAACTGTTTTTT.

The rearrangement links TRBV7-8 to TRBJ2-1, with D possibly being TRBD1 (5 bases). This CDR3 has 14 residues. CDR1 is SGHVS, CDR2 FQNEAQ, per germline. V was pared by 4 bases and J by 8 bases, with 15 bases between. CDR3 protein: CASSSAQGGHEQFF. The CDR3 nucleotides read TGTGCCAGCAGCTCCGCGCAGGGCGGCCATGAGCAGTTCTTC.

This clonotype is termed medium-sized. V gene TRBV21-1 combines with J gene TRBJ1-1; the table's D gene call, TRBD1, was not cross checked with the DNA. TRBV21-1 is listed as a pseudogene. The CDR3 has 14 amino acids. Written as DNA, the CDR3 is TGTGCCAGCAGCACTGGGACAGGGGGCACTGAAGCTTTCTTT. It specifies CASSTGTGGTEAFF.

This clonotype is termed medium-sized. The CDR3: CASSQGPRGGNSPLHF. The DNA for the CDR3 is TGTGCCAGCAGCCAGGGACCCCGAGGCGGTAATTCACCCCTCCACTTT. The genes are TRBV7-9 and TRBJ1-6; D might be TRBD1 (5 bases). V was pared by 5 bases and J by 6 bases, with 17 bases between. Germline-derived CDR1 and CDR2 are SEHNR and FQNEAQ (reference sequence). The CDR3 has 16 amino acids.

The J gene is TRBJ2-1, the V gene TRBV5-1; 7 nucleotides align to TRBD2. V was clipped by 5 bases and J by 4 bases; unmatched bases: 6. The CDR3 sequence is 14 residues long. Germline CDR1 SGHRS, CDR2 YFSETQ. Here the CDR3 reads CASSRQGGYNEQFF. The CDR3 nucleotides read TGCGCCAGCAGTCGGCAGGGAGGGTACAATGAGCAGTTCTTC.

The CDR3 reads CASSESGGAVGNEQFF. The CDR3 DNA is TGTGCCAGCAGTGAGTCAGGGGGGGCCGTGGGCAATGAGCAGTTCTTC. The chain carries TRBV6-4 and TRBJ2-1; D assignment may be TRBD1 or TRBD2 (7 bases each). V lost 3 bases and J 6 bases, leaving 18 bases between the germline ends. CDR1 is MRHNA, CDR2 SNTAGT, per germline. The CDR3 runs 16 residues.

This clonotype counts as medium-sized. V is TRBV20-1 and J is TRBJ1-5; D not certain. Germline V gene data show CDR1 as DFQATT and CDR2 as SNEGSKA (reference sequence). This CDR3 is built from 13 residues. Trimming shortened V by 3 bases and J by 7 bases, and 13 bases separated the two germline ends. The CDR3 reads CSASLEGVQPQHF. The CDR3 DNA follows: TGCAGTGCTAGTCTGGAGGGTGTACAGCCCCAGCATTTT.

This clonotype counts as medium-sized. The chain is built from TRBV30 and TRBJ1-2; TRBD1 might be the D (6 bases). CDR1 is GTSNPN and CDR2 is SVGIG in the germline V gene (reference sequence). Trimming pared 5 bases from V and 3 bases from J, leaving 13 bases between. The CDR3 loop spans 13 amino acids. The CDR3 is CAWQTGAYYGYTF. The CDR3 nucleotides are TGTGCCTGGCAGACAGGAGCCTACTATGGCTACACCTTC.